These 13 T cell receptor beta chains were all obtained from the same sample, sequenced in a study of cytomegalovirus exposure and HLA in healthy donors. The primer mix had 60 Vbeta and 13 Jbeta primers. The protocol was immunoSEQ multiplex PCR, while the TCRdb copy is restricted to in-frame clones and leaves out a portion. Altogether some 140,000 clones are present, around 77% being singletons, with the ten largest covering more than 0.95%. Sequenced material: PBMCs. The receptors originated from a man in his fifties or sixties in good health and CMV-seronegative.

The chain has TRBV2 and TRBJ2-5, with D possibly being TRBD1 (6 bases). CDR1 is SNHLY, CDR2 FYNNEI, per germline. CDR3 length: 14 amino acids. Trimming removed 8 bases at V and 2 bases at J, with 15 bases between. The chain's CDR3 is CASSSDRTQETQYF. The CDR3, as DNA: TGTGCCAGCTCATCGGACAGAACACAAGAGACCCAGTACTTC.

The gene calls are TRBV7-9 and TRBJ1-1, with D hard to call. The CDR3 consists of 12 residues. Germline CDR1 and CDR2: SEHNR and FQNEAQ (reference sequence). Trimming took 10 bases from V and 0 from J, leaving 9 bases between them. CDR3 DNA sequence: TGTGCCACCGGTACTGTGAACACTGAAGCTTTCTTT. Encoded protein: CATGTVNTEAFF.

The genes are TRBV28 and TRBJ2-7; D perhaps matches TRBD1 (6 bases). The length of the CDR3 is 14 residues. The germline gives CDR1 MDHEN, CDR2 SYDVKM. Deletions cut 6 bases from V and 8 bases from J, with 20 bases between. This CDR3 reads CASRADSGTTQQYF. DNA for the CDR3: TGTGCCAGCAGGGCAGACTCCGGGACAACCCAGCAGTACTTC.

CDR3 bases: TGTGCCAGTACGTCAGACAGGGCTTACAACCGTAATGAAAAACTGTTTTTT. As protein: CASTSDRAYNRNEKLFF. The chain joins TRBV19 to TRBJ1-4; 7 bases match TRBD1. CDR1 LNHDA and CDR2 SQIVND come from the germline V gene (reference sequence). This CDR3 comprises 17 residues. With 7 bases clipped from V and 4 bases from J, the junction kept 15 bases outside the gene matches. Using reference TRBV19 and TRBJ1-4 for the parts outside the CDR3, the full variable domain is DGGITQSPKYLFRKEGQNVTLSCEQNLNHDAMYWYRQDPGQGLRLIYYSQIVNDFQKGDIAEGYSVSREKKESFPLTVTSAQKNPTAFYLCASTSDRAYNRNEKLFFGSGTQLSVL.

The chain links TRBV5-1 to TRBJ1-1; perhaps TRBD1 as D (6 bases). Germline assignment: CDR1 SGHRS and CDR2 YFSETQ. The CDR3 covers 11 residues. The V and J ends lost 4 bases and 8 bases respectively, with 9 bases between them. The CDR3 here is CASSQGYEAFF. Here the CDR3 DNA reads TGCGCCAGCAGCCAGGGGTACGAAGCTTTCTTT.

The chain carries TRBV19 and TRBJ2-1, with TRBD2 identical over 7 bases. The CDR3 has 14 amino acids. The ends lost 5 bases at V and 7 bases at J; junction bases unmatched: 8. The germline gives CDR1 LNHDA, CDR2 SQIVND (reference sequence). This CDR3 reads CASSGASGRNEQFF. In nucleotides, the CDR3 is TGTGCCAGTAGTGGGGCTAGCGGCCGAAATGAGCAGTTCTTC.

The gene calls are TRBV29-1 and TRBJ1-4; D unclear. Germline CDR1 reads SQVTM; CDR2 reads ANQGSEA. V gave up 4 bases and J gave up 4 bases, with 13 bases separating them. The CDR3 loop spans 14 amino acids. CDR3 in amino acids: CSVGADLHNEKLFF. CDR3 DNA: TGCAGCGTTGGGGCAGATCTTCATAATGAAAAACTGTTTTTT.

This clone was seen once. This chain connects TRBV18 to TRBJ2-2, with D uncertain. Per the germline V gene, CDR1 is KGHSH and CDR2 is LQKENI. Trimming shortened V by 5 bases and J by 6 bases, and 10 bases separated the two germline ends. CDR3 length: 13 amino acids. CDR3 residues: CASSEARAGELFF. Here the CDR3 DNA reads TGTGCCAGCTCAGAAGCTCGTGCCGGGGAGCTGTTTTTT.

Only one count was recorded for this clone. The chain is built from TRBV6-5 and TRBJ2-5; D gene uncertain. Matching the DNA end better, TRBJ2-7 makes the J call doubtful. This CDR3 has 13 amino acids. Germline loops: CDR1 MNHEY, CDR2 SVGAGI. The CDR3 bases are TGTGCCAGCAGTTACACTGCTACCTACGAGCAGTACTTC. This encodes CASSYTATYEQYF.

This chain links TRBV6-4 with TRBJ2-3; 8 positions agree with TRBD1. The CDR3 has 14 residues. Trimming took 7 bases from V and 1 from J; bases not matched to a gene: 4. In germline, CDR1 is MRHNA, CDR2 SNTAGT. CDR3 protein: CASKPGQGTDTQYF. CDR3 sequence (DNA): TGTGCCAGCAAACCGGGACAGGGCACAGATACGCAGTATTTT.

The genes are TRBV30 and TRBJ1-2, with D hard to call. The ends were cut back, 0 bases at V and 3 bases at J, with 5 bases in the middle. Germline values: CDR1 GTSNPN, CDR2 SVGIG (reference sequence). This CDR3 has 12 amino acids. CDR3 region: CAWSVTYYGYTF. The CDR3 bases are TGTGCCTGGAGTGTTACATACTATGGCTACACCTTC.

This chain links TRBV28 with TRBJ2-1, with 7 positions matching TRBD1. The length of the CDR3 is 16 residues. CDR1 MDHEN and CDR2 SYDVKM come from the germline V gene. V lost 4 bases, J lost 12 bases, and 18 bases stayed unmatched. The CDR3 region has the DNA TGTGCCAGCAGTTCCGAACAGGGGCCCGGCCCTGGTGGGCAGTTCTTC. Encoded protein: CASSSEQGPGPGGQFF. Looking up the rest from reference TRBV28 and TRBJ2-1 gives the full variable domain: DVKVTQSSRYLVKRTGEKVFLECVQDMDHENMFWYRQDPGLGLRLIYFSYDVKMKEKGDIPEGYSVSREKKERFSLILESASTNQTSMYLCASSSEQGPGPGGQFFGPGTRLTVL.

The rearrangement joins TRBV11-1 to TRBJ1-2; no clear D. The CDR3 contains 14 residues. The ends were cut back, 1 base at V and 5 bases at J, with 11 bases in the middle. Germline V gene data show CDR1 as SGHAT and CDR2 as FQDESV (reference sequence). The CDR3 DNA is TGTGCCAGCAGCTTAGGAGGGTCCTTGTATGGCTACACCTTC. Translated, it gives CASSLGGSLYGYTF.